Below, 9 T cell receptor beta chains from the same sample are listed, as sequenced in a study of beta chain features in type 1 diabetes. These receptors' targets are unknown. Sequencing targeted expressed TCRB transcripts, as all isolated RNA had been reverse transcribed. The protocol was immunoSEQ multiplex PCR, while the TCRdb copy is restricted to in-frame clones and leaves out a portion. The data hold about 370,000 clones, with 9.6% observed a single time. Notes on the study in general: Within each of all four CD4+ subsets, Type 1 diabetes patients had TCRB CDR3s that were moderately but significantly shorter.

Sequencing was performed on central memory CD4+ T cells from blood. Every receptor here comes from a man aged 25 to 45 with type 1 diabetes.

Many counts were recorded for this clone. Other DNA sequences in the sample encode the same CDR3. This CDR3 is CAWRRGRGGSGANVLTF. In DNA form, the CDR3 reads TGTGCCTGGCGTCGTGGCAGGGGGGGATCTGGGGCCAACGTCCTGACTTTC. The gene calls are TRBV30 and TRBJ2-6; TRBD1 or TRBD2 may be the D gene (7 bases each). This CDR3 has 17 residues. Germline lookup yields CDR1 GTSNPN and CDR2 SVGIG (reference sequence). Trimming left V 5 bases short and J 1 base short, with 18 bases between.

This CDR3 reads CASRQGWTEQYF. DNA for the CDR3: TGTGCCAGCAGACAGGGGTGGACCGAGCAGTACTTC. V gene TRBV27 combines with J gene TRBJ2-7; TRBD1 aligns across 7 bases. The CDR3 runs to 12 residues. The germline gives CDR1 MNHEY, CDR2 SMNVEV (reference sequence). The trim removed 6 bases at V and 6 bases at J, leaving 5 bases unmatched.

At least ten counts were recorded for this clone. The chain carries TRBV6-6 and TRBJ2-4; D not resolved. Germline V CDR1 and CDR2: MNHNY, SVGAGI (reference sequence). The CDR3 is 14 residues long. Trimming cost V 6 bases and J 1 base, with 10 bases left between them. The CDR3: CASSLDTAKNIQYF. CDR3 bases: TGTGCCAGCAGCCTTGACACCGCCAAAAACATTCAGTACTTC.

This clone was counted at least ten times. The DNA for the CDR3 is TGTGCCAGCAGCCAAGTGGGGGATTGGCAAGCAGATACGCAGTATTTT. As protein: CASSQVGDWQADTQYF. The chain carries TRBV14 and TRBJ2-3; D possibly matches TRBD1 or TRBD2 (5 bases each). The germline CDR1 and CDR2 sequences are SGHDN and FVKESK. Trimming took off 1 base at V and 4 bases at J, with 15 bases between the two ends. The CDR3 consists of 16 residues.

This chain joins TRBV6-1 and TRBJ1-3; D is uncertain. Germline CDR1 is MNHNS and CDR2 is SASEGT. V was trimmed by 3 bases and J by 0 bases, leaving 6 bases between them. This CDR3 region has 14 residues. The CDR3 region is CASSEIHSGNTIYF. As DNA, the CDR3 is TGTGCCAGCAGTGAGATCCACTCTGGAAACACCATATATTTT.

The rearrangement joins TRBV5-1 to TRBJ2-6; D is ambiguous. V was trimmed by 1 base and J by 0 bases, leaving 8 bases between them. The CDR3 length is 16 residues. The V gene's germline CDR1 is SGHRS and CDR2 YFSETQ. CDR3 loop: CASSLYGGSGANVLTF. The CDR3 nucleotides are TGCGCCAGCAGCTTGTATGGTGGCTCTGGGGCCAACGTCCTGACTTTC.

The chain employs TRBV7-2 and TRBJ2-7; the D call may be TRBD1 or TRBD2 (5 bases each). Germline values: CDR1 SGHTA, CDR2 FQGNSA. The CDR3 totals 16 residues. The germline V and J ends were trimmed by 5 bases and 3 bases, with 20 bases remaining between them. The CDR3 sequence: CASSPRDQPRYYEQYF. The CDR3, as DNA: TGTGCCAGCAGCCCTCGGGACCAACCCCGATACTACGAGCAGTACTTC.

Only a few counts were recorded for this clone. The rearrangement joins TRBV20-1 to TRBJ2-3; D is unresolved. The CDR3 consists of 11 residues. Per germline, CDR1 DFQATT and CDR2 SNEGSKA (reference sequence). V dropped 6 bases and J dropped 3 bases, with 7 bases sitting between them. The CDR3 DNA reads as TGCAGTGCCCCCATGACAGATACGCAGTATTTT. It yields the protein CSAPMTDTQYF.

The DNA for the CDR3 is TGCGCCAGCAGCCTCCATAGGACTACGCAAGGCTACACCTTC. Translation gives CASSLHRTTQGYTF. The chain employs TRBV4-3 and TRBJ1-2, with D unclear. Trimming pared 4 bases from V and 8 bases from J, leaving 17 bases between. CDR1 and CDR2 from the germline V gene are LGHNA and YSLEER. The CDR3 runs to 14 residues.